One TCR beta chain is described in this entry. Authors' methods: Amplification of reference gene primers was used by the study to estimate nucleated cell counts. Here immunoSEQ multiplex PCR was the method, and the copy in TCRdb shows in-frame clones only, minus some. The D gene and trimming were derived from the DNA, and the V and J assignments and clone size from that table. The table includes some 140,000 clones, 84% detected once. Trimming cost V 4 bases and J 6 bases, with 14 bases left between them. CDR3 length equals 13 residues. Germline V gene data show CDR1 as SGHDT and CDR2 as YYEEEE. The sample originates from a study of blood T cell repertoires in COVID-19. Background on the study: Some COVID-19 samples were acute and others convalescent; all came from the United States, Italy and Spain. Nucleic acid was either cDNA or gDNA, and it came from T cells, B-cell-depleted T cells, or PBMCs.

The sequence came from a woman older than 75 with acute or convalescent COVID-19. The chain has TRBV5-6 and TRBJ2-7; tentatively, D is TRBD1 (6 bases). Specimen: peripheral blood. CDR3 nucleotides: TGTGCCAGCAGCCACAGGGTATTCGGCGAGCAGTACTTC. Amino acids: CASSHRVFGEQYF.